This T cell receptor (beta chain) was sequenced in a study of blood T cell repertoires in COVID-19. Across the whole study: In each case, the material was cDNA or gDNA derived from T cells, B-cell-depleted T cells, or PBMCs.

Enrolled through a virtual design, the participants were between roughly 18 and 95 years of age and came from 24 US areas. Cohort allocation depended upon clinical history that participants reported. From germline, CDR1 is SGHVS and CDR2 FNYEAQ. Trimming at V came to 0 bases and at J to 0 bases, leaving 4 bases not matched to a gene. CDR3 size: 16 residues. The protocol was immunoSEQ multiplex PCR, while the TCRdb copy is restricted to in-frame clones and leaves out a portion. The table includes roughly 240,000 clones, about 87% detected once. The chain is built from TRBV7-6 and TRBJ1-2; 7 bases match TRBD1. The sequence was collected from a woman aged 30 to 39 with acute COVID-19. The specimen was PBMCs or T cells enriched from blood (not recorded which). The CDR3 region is CASSLAQGGSNYGYTF. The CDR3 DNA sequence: TGTGCCAGCAGCTTAGCTCAGGGGGGTTCTAACTATGGCTACACCTTC.